Listed below are T cell receptor beta chains from one sample, sequenced in a study of CD8+ T cells in alopecia areata. TCRdb's table, derived via immunoSEQ multiplex PCR, lists solely in-frame clones and lacks some. The sample records around 99,000 clones, 84% being singletons. Source: CD8+ T cells sorted from blood, taken at week 24, from a patient treated with tofacitinib. These receptors were obtained from a human donor with alopecia areata. The CDR3 runs from the conserved cysteine through the conserved F or W. A D gene is named only where the DNA matches it firmly. Clone size appears in some rows only: once, few, many, or a class for an expanded clone.

>-|TRBV29-1|15|-|TRBJ2-7
CSVHEARTGSYEQYF
TGCAGCGTCCACGAGGCCCGGACGGGGAGCTACGAGCAGTACTTC
>-|TRBV6-5|16|-|TRBJ2-1
CASSYLLSRLSNEQFF
TGTGCCAGCAGTTACTTACTATCAAGATTAAGCAATGAGCAGTTCTTC
>-|TRBV30|17|-|TRBJ2-2
CAWSDHGGTFGTGELFF
TGTGCCTGGAGTGACCACGGCGGGACGTTTGGCACCGGGGAGCTGTTTTTT
>once|TRBV4-1|14|-|TRBJ1-3
CASSLLTAGNTIYF
TGCGCCAGCAGCCTCCTGACAGCTGGAAACACCATATATTTT
>few|TRBV4-2|13|TRBD1|TRBJ1-2
CASSLGQNYGYTF
TGTGCCAGCAGCTTGGGACAGAACTATGGCTACACCTTC
>few|TRBV4-1|16|-|TRBJ1-5
CASSQDQPGSNQPQHF
TGCGCCAGCAGCCAAGATCAGCCAGGAAGCAATCAGCCCCAGCATTTT
>-|TRBV4-3|22|TRBD2|TRBJ2-2
CASSPVPPASGGPLINTGELFF
TGCGCCAGCAGCCCCGTTCCCCCGGCTAGCGGGGGACCCCTAATAAACACCGGGGAGCTGTTTTTT
>-|TRBV4-1|16|-|TRBJ2-3
CASSQQTLSSTDTQYF
TGCGCCAGCAGCCAACAGACCCTCTCCTCGACAGATACGCAGTATTTT
>-|TRBV29-1|14|-|TRBJ2-5
CSVVLWTAQETQYF
TGCAGCGTTGTTCTGTGGACAGCGCAAGAGACCCAGTACTTC
>-|TRBV19|14|TRBD1|TRBJ2-2
CASSGQGAGGELFF
TGTGCCAGTAGCGGACAGGGGGCTGGCGGGGAGCTGTTTTTT
>-|TRBV7-8|16|TRBD2|TRBJ2-3
CASTHQAGGVTDTQYF
TGTGCCAGCACACACCAAGCGGGGGGTGTCACAGATACGCAGTATTTT
>-|TRBV10-1|14|-|TRBJ2-7
CASSDPGSAGEQYF
TGCGCCAGCAGTGACCCCGGGTCAGCCGGCGAGCAGTACTTC
>once|TRBV21-1|17|-|TRBJ2-5
CASRTGLAGGFQETQYF
TGTGCCAGCAGAACAGGACTAGCGGGGGGGTTCCAAGAGACCCAGTACTTC
>-|TRBV4-3|15|-|TRBJ1-6
CASSQERVLNSPLHF
TGCGCCAGCAGCCAAGAGAGAGTTCTCAATTCACCCCTCCACTTT
>-|TRBV4-1|12|-|TRBJ2-1
CASSQEPNEQFF
TGCGCCAGCAGCCAAGAACCCAATGAGCAGTTCTTC
>once|TRBV11-2|14|-|TRBJ2-5
CASSPAAGKETQYF
TGTGCCAGCAGCCCGGCCGCGGGGAAAGAGACCCAGTACTTC
>-|TRBV7-9|17|TRBD1|TRBJ2-1
CASSFERQGPTYNEQFF
TGTGCCAGCAGTTTCGAAAGACAGGGGCCTACCTACAATGAGCAGTTCTTC
>-|TRBV15|15|-|TRBJ1-3
CATSSWGAAGNTIYF
TGTGCCACCAGCAGCTGGGGGGCCGCTGGAAACACCATATATTTT
>once|TRBV7-9|12|-|TRBJ2-1
CASSSSLDEQFF
TGTGCCAGCAGCTCCTCACTAGACGAGCAGTTCTTC
>-|TRBV4-1|15|-|TRBJ2-7
CASSQGVASPGEQYF
TGCGCCAGCAGCCAAGGAGTGGCCAGCCCGGGCGAGCAGTACTTC
>-|TRBV7-9|16|-|TRBJ1-1
CASSLVYASLNTEAFF
TGTGCCAGCAGCTTAGTGTACGCCAGCCTGAACACTGAAGCTTTCTTT
>once|TRBV29-1|11|-|TRBJ2-1
CSVEYLDEQFF
TGCAGCGTTGAATATTTGGATGAGCAGTTCTTC
>-|TRBV5-4|14|-|TRBJ2-3
CASSRSWYLDTQYF
TGTGCCAGCAGCCGATCTTGGTATCTCGATACGCAGTATTTT
>-|TRBV30|12|-|TRBJ1-4
CAWSESDLKLFF
TGTGCCTGGAGTGAGTCCGACCTTAAACTGTTTTTT
>once|TRBV5-4|14|TRBD2|TRBJ2-7
CASSLSSGTYEQYF
TGTGCCAGCAGCTTGTCAAGCGGGACCTACGAGCAGTACTTC
>-|TRBV2|19|-|TRBJ2-6
CASSGLDSLLDSGANVLTF
TGTGCCAGCAGTGGTTTAGACAGTCTTCTAGACTCTGGGGCCAACGTCCTGACTTTC
>-|TRBV10-2|12|-|TRBJ2-7
CASRETDYEQYF
TGCGCCAGCAGGGAGACCGACTACGAGCAGTACTTC
>-|TRBV7-2|13|-|TRBJ1-2
CASSLTGTGGYTF
TGTGCCAGCAGCTTAACAGGGACGGGGGGCTACACCTTC
>-|TRBV12-5|16|TRBD1|TRBJ2-5
CASGFSPGTDQETQYF
TGTGCTAGTGGTTTCTCCCCCGGGACAGACCAAGAGACCCAGTACTTC
>-|TRBV6-5|13|-|TRBJ2-5
CASSYSLAETQYF
TGTGCCAGCAGTTACTCCTTAGCGGAGACCCAGTACTTC
>-|TRBV11-1|13|-|TRBJ2-1
CASSLGPSNEQFF
TGTGCCAGCAGCCTCGGACCGAGCAATGAGCAGTTCTTC
>once|TRBV5-1|16|TRBD2|TRBJ2-7
CASSHTQTSSTHEQYF
TGCGCCAGCAGTCATACTCAGACTAGCTCCACCCACGAGCAGTACTTC
>-|TRBV4-3|15|-|TRBJ1-1
CASSQDIPVNTEAFF
TGCGCCAGCAGCCAAGATATACCTGTGAACACTGAAGCTTTCTTT
>-|TRBV29-1|11|-|TRBJ2-5
CSSWLSGAQYF
TGCAGCTCGTGGCTTTCGGGGGCCCAGTACTTC
>-|TRBV19|15|-|TRBJ2-2
CASSAGTVNTGELFF
TGTGCCAGTAGTGCCGGGACGGTGAACACCGGGGAGCTGTTTTTT
>-|TRBV19|13|TRBD1|TRBJ1-2
CASSPQGAFGYTF
TGTGCCAGTAGTCCACAGGGGGCGTTTGGCTACACCTTC
>-|TRBV6-5|13|-|TRBJ1-5
CASSYSKNQPQHF
TGTGCCAGCAGTTACTCGAAGAATCAGCCCCAGCATTTT
>-|TRBV29-1|13|TRBD1|TRBJ1-2
CSARTGETYGYTF
TGCAGCGCTCGGACAGGGGAGACCTATGGCTACACCTTC
>-|TRBV6-5|15|TRBD2|TRBJ2-5
CASKRTSGVGETQYF
TGTGCCAGCAAGAGGACTAGCGGGGTTGGGGAGACCCAGTACTTC
>-|TRBV10-3|12|-|TRBJ1-1
CAISEGGAEAFF
TGTGCCATCAGTGAAGGCGGAGCTGAAGCTTTCTTT
>once|TRBV7-8|12|-|TRBJ2-4
CASSLEDYIQYF
TGTGCCAGCAGCTTAGAGGATTACATTCAGTACTTC
>-|TRBV6-5|15|TRBD1|TRBJ2-2
CASSSDRANTGELFF
TGTGCCAGCAGTTCCGACAGGGCGAACACCGGGGAGCTGTTTTTT